The 18 T cell receptor beta chains reported below all come from one sample, sequenced in a study of T cells expressing NK-cell markers. TCRdb reworked the 5' RACE reads into one entry per CDR3 protein, no DNA. The sample's table shows 350,000 to 500,000 distinct CDR3 sequences. Sequenced input: blood T cells: a sorted CD56 or NKG2C T cell subset, CD4+ or CD8+ T cells, or bulk PBMC T cells (not recorded which). The receptors shown here come from a woman aged 18-70 years in good health.

The chain joins TRBV20-1 to TRBJ2-3; the D call of TRBD2 rests on TCRdb alone, since no DNA is present to check it. This CDR3 contains 15 residues. Germline lookup yields CDR1 DFQATT and CDR2 SNEGSKA (reference sequence). CDR3 loop: CSGAYSGRGADTQYF.

The chain carries TRBV4-1 and TRBJ2-1; TCRdb calls TRBD2, which cannot be checked without DNA. The CDR3 runs 15 residues. Germline-derived CDR1 and CDR2 are MGHRA and YSYEKL. This CDR3 is CASSQGLAGVNEQFF.

The chain employs TRBV29-1 and TRBJ2-1. The CDR3 loop spans 13 amino acids. Germline assignment: CDR1 SQVTM and CDR2 ANQGSEA. CDR3 sequence: CSVEATAYNEQFF.

V is TRBV12-3 or TRBV12-4 and J is TRBJ1-2; there is no DNA to check the TCRdb D call of TRBD1. The CDR3 totals 18 residues. CDR3 amino acids: CASSSFMARQGISYGYTF.

CDR3 protein: CASSPPLTAGNTIYF. The rearrangement uses TRBV11-2 and TRBJ1-3; there is no DNA to check the TCRdb D call of TRBD1. CDR3 length: 15 residues. CDR1 is SGHAT and CDR2 is FQNNGV in the germline V gene.

The V gene is TRBV11-2, the J gene TRBJ1-2; TCRdb names TRBD1, which stays unverified in the absence of DNA. Looked up from germline, CDR1 is SGHAT and CDR2 is FQNNGV. This CDR3 is 14 amino acids long. The CDR3 loop reads CASSFRVSNYGYTF.

The chain joins TRBV5-1 to TRBJ2-2. Germline V gene data show CDR1 as SGHRS and CDR2 as YFSETQ. CDR3 length: 12 residues. CDR3 amino acids: CASSFSGGELFF.

J is TRBJ2-1 and V is TRBV5-1; TCRdb indicates TRBD2, and absent DNA this call remains unverified. The CDR3 is made up of 15 amino acids. Germline V gives CDR1 SGHRS, CDR2 YFSETQ. CDR3 loop: CASSSGTSYYNEQFF.

The chain couples TRBV29-1 to TRBJ1-3; TCRdb's assignment of TRBD1 cannot be checked, as there is no DNA. The CDR3 runs 12 residues. The germline V gene has CDR1 SQVTM and CDR2 ANQGSEA. The CDR3: CSVETGGNTIYF. Together with reference TRBV29-1 and TRBJ1-3, the CDR3 gives the full variable domain: SAVISQKPSRDICQRGTSLTIQCQVDSQVTMMFWYRQQPGQSLTLIATANQGSEATYESGFVIDKFPISRPNLTFSTLTVSNMSPEDSSIYLCSVETGGNTIYFGEGSWLTVV.

The rearrangement uses TRBV11-2 and TRBJ1-1; TCRdb calls TRBD1, which cannot be checked without DNA. CDR1 SGHAT and CDR2 FQNNGV come from the germline V gene. The CDR3 spans 15 residues. Here the CDR3 reads CASSILDRVNTEAFF.

V and J are TRBV4-3 and TRBJ2-3; TCRdb gives TRBD1 as the D gene, but with no DNA this cannot be confirmed. CDR1 LGHNA and CDR2 YSLEER come from the germline V gene. This CDR3 has 19 amino acids. CDR3 region: CASSQAAPSLREMTDTQYF.

The gene calls are TRBV28 and TRBJ2-2; the TRBD1 assignment by TCRdb is unverifiable without DNA. The CDR3 runs to 16 residues. Looked up from germline, CDR1 is MDHEN and CDR2 is SYDVKM. CDR3 sequence: CASSLAGGANTGELFF.

The V gene is TRBV3-1, the J gene TRBJ1-1; TCRdb gives TRBD1 as the D gene, but with no DNA this cannot be confirmed. In germline, CDR1 is LGHDT, CDR2 YNNKEL (reference sequence). The CDR3 runs 15 residues. Here the CDR3 reads CASSLQGQVNTEAFF.

The chain has TRBV29-1 and TRBJ1-4. The CDR3 is 15 residues long. CDR1 is SQVTM and CDR2 is ANQGSEA in the germline V gene. CDR3 protein: CSVEDEGRMGEKLFF.

V and J are TRBV6-5 and TRBJ2-1; the D gene TCRdb calls, TRBD2, cannot be checked with no DNA. The CDR3 is made up of 13 amino acids. The germline V gene encodes CDR1 MNHEY and CDR2 SVGAGI. Here the CDR3 reads CASSYVGGDEQFF.

The chain employs TRBV7-9 and TRBJ2-1; with no DNA, the TCRdb D assignment of TRBD1 cannot be verified. CDR1 and CDR2 (germline): SEHNR, FQNEAQ (reference sequence). CDR3 size: 14 residues. The CDR3 is CASSLLVEPLEQFF.

The rearrangement links TRBV12-3 or TRBV12-4 to TRBJ2-3; the D call of TRBD1 rests on TCRdb alone, since no DNA is present to check it. There are 17 residues in the CDR3. The CDR3: CASSLSVGRGYTDTQYF.

The gene calls are TRBV7-2 and TRBJ2-7; TCRdb calls TRBD2, which cannot be checked without DNA. The CDR3 has 15 residues. Germline V gene sequence: CDR1 SGHTA, CDR2 FQGNSA. CDR3 sequence: CASSLRGLAGGEQYF.